This is a list of T cell receptor beta chains from one sample in a study of blood T cell repertoires in COVID-19. Produced via immunoSEQ multiplex PCR; TCRdb's table is partial and in-frame only. The sample records over 150,000 clones, 80% to 85% being singletons. Material: PBMCs or T cells enriched from blood (not recorded which). These receptors originate from a man between 40 and 49 years old who had recovered from COVID-19. Each CDR3 is given with its conserved first and last residue.

len | j_gene | v_gene | CDR3aa
13 | TRBJ2-5 | TRBV30 | CAWASDRPETQYF
12 | TRBJ1-1 | TRBV30 | CAWSVLGQKAFF
16 | TRBJ2-3 | TRBV7-9 | CASSLVFRDRGLTQYF
15 | TRBJ1-2 | TRBV28 | CASKPPGWGGGGYTF
15 | TRBJ1-2 | TRBV28 | CASSLPGQANYGYTF
19 | TRBJ2-2 | TRBV4-3 | CASSQEAIGLSAGAGELFF
15 | TRBJ2-7 | TRBV4-1 | CASSASSGAAYEQYF
15 | TRBJ2-7 | TRBV4-2 | CASSLGLAGGYEQYF
13 | TRBJ2-7 | TRBV10-3 | CAISGQGSYEQYF
13 | TRBJ1-1 | TRBV28 | CASQGIVNTEAFF
14 | TRBJ1-4 | TRBV19 | CASRFQGAGEKLFF
14 | TRBJ1-1 | TRBV2 | CASSAGQLNTEAFF
12 | TRBJ2-1 | TRBV5-4 | CASSLTGAEQFF
15 | TRBJ2-1 | TRBV7-6 | CASKVAEFSYNEQFF
14 | TRBJ2-1 | TRBV28 | CASSLYPGGLEQFF
15 | TRBJ2-7 | TRBV4-2 | CASSQEATSPYEQYF
16 | TRBJ1-6 | TRBV4-2 | CASSQDQRDNNSPLHF
16 | TRBJ2-3 | TRBV11-1 | CASSLGLAGITDTQYF
15 | TRBJ1-5 | TRBV5-5 | CASSLAGNSNQPQHF
14 | TRBJ1-2 | TRBV6-1 | CASSESQGRGGYTF
13 | TRBJ1-6 | TRBV18 | CASSLRDESPLHF
14 | TRBJ1-2 | TRBV9 | CASSPNQGNYGYTF
14 | TRBJ1-5 | TRBV15 | CATSRGEENQPQHF
15 | TRBJ2-6 | TRBV6-5 | CASSYRSSGANVLTF
14 | TRBJ1-1 | TRBV14 | CASSSGTMNTEAFF
14 | TRBJ1-5 | TRBV19 | CASAGTGGNQPQHF
16 | TRBJ1-4 | TRBV18 | CASSPPDRSLLEKLFF
14 | TRBJ1-4 | TRBV19 | CASRPGGTNEKLFF
15 | TRBJ1-4 | TRBV27 | CASSTRQGANEKLFF
14 | TRBJ1-1 | TRBV4-2 | CASSQDTGNTEAFF
14 | TRBJ1-5 | TRBV19 | CATWIRGSNQPQHF
14 | TRBJ1-2 | TRBV19 | CASSPPGHFSGYTF
14 | TRBJ1-2 | TRBV5-4 | CASSLARGDYGYTF
19 | TRBJ1-4 | TRBV3-1/TRBV3-2 | CASSQVDLRLAATNEKLFF
13 | TRBJ1-2 | TRBV30 | CAWTPDRGYGYTF
13 | TRBJ1-2 | TRBV30 | CAWSVSGNYGYTF
15 | TRBJ2-3 | TRBV27 | CASSHLVRVTDTQYF
18 | TRBJ2-7 | TRBV5-1 | CASSLGYKAGGTPYEQYF
16 | TRBJ2-5 | TRBV9 | CASSLGPGAGEETQYF
18 | TRBJ2-1 | TRBV4-3 | CASSQDPRGGSSYNEQFF
13 | TRBJ1-2 | TRBV19 | CASSPGGDLDYTF
12 | TRBJ1-2 | TRBV11-2 | CATSSGGLGYTF
14 | TRBJ1-3 | TRBV27 | CASSRRGVGNTIYF
13 | TRBJ1-2 | TRBV5-1 | CASRIQGVYGYTF
16 | TRBJ1-5 | TRBV6-5 | CASSSRDIISNQPQHF
17 | TRBJ2-1 | TRBV10-1 | CASSETKLAGGYNEQFF
11 | TRBJ2-2 | TRBV12-3/TRBV12-4 | CASSPPGELFF
11 | TRBJ2-7 | TRBV30 | CAWSVGGNQYF
17 | TRBJ1-2 | TRBV5-1 | CASSLAPGTGGGYGYTF
14 | TRBJ1-1 | TRBV13 | CASSLEEARAEAFF
14 | TRBJ1-5 | TRBV19 | CASSILGHNQPQHF
11 | TRBJ1-2 | TRBV19 | CASTTGYGYTF
13 | TRBJ1-5 | TRBV12-3/TRBV12-4 | CASSGLSNQPQHF
15 | TRBJ2-5 | TRBV18 | CASSLLGTGEETQYF
13 | TRBJ1-1 | TRBV5-1 | CASSSMTGTEAFF
16 | TRBJ1-2 | TRBV2 | CASSPTTLGAPPLLTF
15 | TRBJ1-3 | TRBV7-2 | CASSQPGGTGNTIYF